These 26 T cell receptor beta chains were all obtained from the same sample, sequenced in a study of low-dose radiotherapy and immunotherapy resistance in tumors. The time point was: before trial treatment. Alpha- and beta-chain coverage of first-strand cDNA came from TRAV- and TRBV-specific primers. Both a constant-region primer and a V-primer adapter served to amplify TCRs across 20 to 25 PCR cycles. TCRdb called the reads again in MiXCR, with one record for every CDR3 protein. Among some 60,000 distinct CDR3 sequences, approximately 25% were seen once, and the ten largest hold approximately 7%. The source material was PBMCs, sampled before treatment. These receptors all come from a male donor with rectosigmoid adenocarcinoma.

This clonotype was seen at least ten times. V and J are TRBV6-4 and TRBJ2-1; TRBD2 matches 11 bases. CDR3 length: 17 amino acids. The trim removed 0 bases at V and 8 bases at J, leaving 9 bases unmatched. Germline-derived CDR1 and CDR2 are MRHNA and SNTAGT. The DNA of the CDR3 is TGTGCCAGCAGTGACTCGTTTAGCGGGGGGGCCATGGATGAGCAGTTCTTC. Translating gives CASSDSFSGGAMDEQFF.

As concerns this clonotype: It differs at one base from a far larger clone, so likely a read error. The genes are TRBV4-3 and TRBJ2-7; 9 positions agree with TRBD2. The CDR3 length is 15 residues. After removal of 0 bases from V and 7 bases from J, the junction contained 7 bases not matched to a gene. The germline V gene encodes CDR1 LGHNA and CDR2 YSLEER. The CDR3 sequence is CASSQEGTSSGEQYF. As DNA, the CDR3 is TGCGCCAGCAGCCAAGAGGGGACTAGCAGTGGTGAGCAGTACTTC.

The chain employs TRBV5-1 and TRBJ2-2, with D hard to call. The CDR3 spans 16 residues. The germline V gene has CDR1 SGHRS and CDR2 YFSETQ. V shed 0 bases and J shed 1 base, with 10 bases lying between them. The DNA of the CDR3 is TGCGCCAGCAGCTTGGCAGCCGCAGGGAACACCGGGGAGCTGTTTTTT. This codes for CASSLAAAGNTGELFF.

V and J are TRBV24-1 and TRBJ1-5; tentatively, D is TRBD1 (5 bases). Trimming stripped 6 bases from V and 4 bases from J, with 15 bases between. The CDR3 is 15 amino acids. The germline V gene has CDR1 KGHDR and CDR2 SFDVKD. The chain's CDR3 is CATSTGTRENQPQHF. The CDR3 coding sequence is TGTGCCACCAGTACCGGGACGCGAGAAAATCAGCCCCAGCATTTT.

This clonotype was seen ten or more times. This sequence joins TRBV7-2 and TRBJ2-5; possible D gene TRBD2, 7 bases. V was clipped by 4 bases and J by 1 base, with 16 bases between them. This CDR3 has 16 amino acids. Germline V gene sequence: CDR1 SGHTA, CDR2 FQGNSA. For the CDR3, the DNA is TGTGCCAGCAGCTCCCGCGGGGGCTCGGTCCAAGAGACCCAGTACTTC. Translated: CASSSRGGSVQETQYF.

As to this clonotype: Given a much more abundant clone one base away, this may be a read error. The chain recombines TRBV25-1 with TRBJ2-3; D uncertain. The CDR3 is 15 amino acids. Germline assignment: CDR1 MGHDK and CDR2 SYGVNS. CDR3 sequence reads: CASNEYIRSTDTQYF. CDR3 nucleotide sequence: TGTGCCAGCAATGAATATATCCGAAGCACAGATACGCAGTATTTT.

This clonotype was seen many times. The chain carries TRBV12-3 or TRBV12-4 and TRBJ2-5; 7 nucleotides line up with TRBD1. V was pared by 6 bases and J by 2 bases, with 6 bases of the junction left unmatched. The CDR3 runs to 14 residues. The CDR3 nucleotides are TGTGCCAGCAGCGGGACAGTTATACAAGAGACCCAGTACTTC. This gives the protein CASSGTVIQETQYF.

This chain connects TRBV19 to TRBJ2-1; 7 nucleotides match TRBD2. After removal of 3 bases from V and 7 bases from J, the junction contained 12 bases not matched to a gene. The length of the CDR3 is 16 residues. The germline V gene encodes CDR1 LNHDA and CDR2 SQIVND (reference sequence). The CDR3 DNA reads TGTGCCAGTAGTATCGATGAAGCGGGGTCAACGAATGAGCAGTTCTTC. Protein: CASSIDEAGSTNEQFF. Complete variable domain (other parts from reference TRBV19 and TRBJ2-1): DGGITQSPKYLFRKEGQNVTLSCEQNLNHDAMYWYRQDPGQGLRLIYYSQIVNDFQKGDIAEGYSVSREKKESFPLTVTSAQKNPTAFYLCASSIDEAGSTNEQFFGPGTRLTVL.

The chain employs TRBV20-1 and TRBJ2-1, with TRBD1 matching 11 bases. J lost 7 bases, V lost 0 bases, and 5 bases had no gene match. The germline CDR1 and CDR2 sequences are DFQATT and SNEGSKA (reference sequence). This CDR3 is built from 15 residues. The CDR3 nucleotides read TGCAGTGCTAGAGATCAGGACAGGGGGCTGAATGAGCAGTTCTTC. It codes for CSARDQDRGLNEQFF.

The table lists this clonotype with many counts. This chain uses TRBV29-1 with TRBJ1-5; D is ambiguous. Germline V gene lookup returns CDR1 SQVTM and CDR2 ANQGSEA. Trimming left V 6 bases short and J 4 bases short, with 10 bases between. The CDR3 is 12 amino acids. The DNA for the CDR3 is TGCAGCGTCCTCACCGGAAATCAGCCCCAGCATTTT. Amino acids: CSVLTGNQPQHF.

This clonotype occurred a few times. This rearrangement joins TRBV28 to TRBJ2-7, with D maybe TRBD2 (5 bases). The V and J ends lost 5 bases and 2 bases respectively, with 16 bases between them. The CDR3 contains 15 residues. Germline-derived CDR1 and CDR2 are MDHEN and SYDVKM. CDR3 in amino acids: CASSPGGHSTYEQYF. The DNA for the CDR3 is TGTGCCAGCAGTCCCGGCGGGCATTCAACCTACGAGCAGTACTTC.

Comment on this clonotype: A far larger clone is only one base removed, so a read error is likely. CDR3 amino acids: CASSHGQYNEQYF. CDR3 coding DNA: TGTGCCAGCAGTCATGGGCAGTACAATGAGCAGTACTTC. The chain couples TRBV2 to TRBJ2-7; D is unclear. CDR3 size: 13 residues. V was pared by 5 bases and J by 7 bases, with 15 bases between. The V gene's germline CDR1 is SNHLY and CDR2 FYNNEI.

Concerning this clonotype itself: A far more abundant clone sits one base away, making this likely a read error. The genes are TRBV10-3 and TRBJ2-1, with 7 nucleotides matching TRBD1. V was pared by 8 bases and J by 0 bases, with 4 bases of the junction left unmatched. This CDR3 is built from 14 residues. The germline gives CDR1 ENHRY, CDR2 SYGVKD. The CDR3: CAIQGDTSYNEQFF. Here the CDR3 DNA reads TGTGCCATCCAGGGGGACACCTCCTACAATGAGCAGTTCTTC.

This clonotype was counted many times. The V and J genes are TRBV12-3 or TRBV12-4 and TRBJ1-2; possible D gene TRBD1, 5 bases. Trimming removed 0 bases from V and 8 bases from J, with 7 bases in between. The CDR3 length is 12 residues. CDR3 region: CASSLAGTGYTF. CDR3 bases: TGTGCCAGCAGTTTAGCGGGGACCGGCTACACCTTC.

In its sample, this clonotype was seen many times. This CDR3 reads CASSLAVGSGYGYTF. The CDR3 DNA follows: TGTGCCAGCAGCTTAGCCGTTGGCAGTGGGTATGGCTACACCTTC. This chain uses TRBV7-9 with TRBJ1-2; no firm D call. Germline lookup yields CDR1 SEHNR and CDR2 FQNEAQ (reference sequence). The CDR3 covers 15 residues. Trimming pared 0 bases from V and 5 bases from J, leaving 13 bases between. The full variable domain, completed using reference TRBV7-9 and TRBJ1-2, is DTGVSQNPRHKITKRGQNVTFRCDPISEHNRLYWYRQTLGQGPEFLTYFQNEAQLEKSRLLSDRFSAERPKGSFSTLEIQRTEQGDSAMYLCASSLAVGSGYGYTFGSGTRLTVV.

V and J are TRBV20-1 and TRBJ1-2; D might be TRBD1 (5 bases). This CDR3 is 12 amino acids long. From germline, CDR1 is DFQATT and CDR2 SNEGSKA (reference sequence). CDR3 in DNA: TGCAGCAGGACAACCGCGAGAAGAGACTACACCTTC. Translated, it gives CSRTTARRDYTF.

This clonotype occurred many times. J is TRBJ2-3 and V is TRBV4-3; TRBD1 matches at 9 bases. V dropped 1 base and J dropped 4; count of bases not matched to a gene: 6. Germline assignment: CDR1 LGHNA and CDR2 YSLEER. CDR3 length: 16 amino acids. Written as DNA, the CDR3 is TGCGCCAGCAGCCAAGGAACCGGGACAGGGTCAGATACGCAGTATTTT. It specifies CASSQGTGTGSDTQYF.

The rearrangement links TRBV20-1 to TRBJ2-7; no reliable D call. Germline values: CDR1 DFQATT, CDR2 SNEGSKA (reference sequence). Trimming pared 5 bases from V and 6 bases from J, leaving 17 bases between. The CDR3 has 13 amino acids. CDR3 residues: CSALSLDPGEQYF. Written as DNA, the CDR3 is TGCAGTGCTCTTTCCCTCGATCCGGGCGAGCAGTACTTC.

The V call is TRBV5-1, the J call TRBJ2-7; TRBD1 agrees at 8 bases. Germline assignment: CDR1 SGHRS and CDR2 YFSETQ. This CDR3 contains 13 residues. Trimming removed 4 bases from V and 6 bases from J; junction bases left unmatched: 6. DNA for the CDR3: TGCGCCAGCAGCATCGGACAGGGTGGCGAGCAGTACTTC. The encoded protein is CASSIGQGGEQYF.

Many counts were recorded for this clonotype. Mismatch with germline at one junction end may stem from a read error. The chain uses TRBV5-1 and TRBJ2-2; perhaps TRBD2 as D (6 bases). The CDR3 has 15 amino acids. Germline assignment: CDR1 SGHRS and CDR2 YFSETQ. In nucleotides, the CDR3 is TGTGCCAGCAGCTTCGGAGGGCGATACACCGGGGAGCTGTTTTTT. This gives the protein CASSFGGRYTGELFF.

This clonotype was seen just once. A far larger clone lies a single base away; this is likely a read error. The V call is TRBV27, the J call TRBJ2-1; D uncertain. The germline gives CDR1 MNHEY, CDR2 SMNVEV (reference sequence). V lost 5 bases to trimming and J lost 10 bases, with 18 bases between them. CDR3 length: 14 residues. The DNA for the CDR3 is TGTGCCAGCAGTCCGACCGACCGAGCCTACGAGCAGTTCTTC. This codes for CASSPTDRAYEQFF.

At least ten counts were recorded for this clonotype. This chain uses TRBV7-9 with TRBJ1-2; D is undetermined. CDR1 and CDR2 (germline): SEHNR, FQNEAQ (reference sequence). Trimming took off 8 bases at V and 8 bases at J, with 15 bases between the two ends. There are 12 residues in the CDR3. The CDR3 sequence: CASGSSGAGYTF. In DNA form, the CDR3 reads TGTGCCAGCGGCTCCTCCGGAGCAGGCTACACCTTC.

This clonotype was seen many times. This chain connects TRBV28 to TRBJ1-1, with D possibly being TRBD1 (6 bases). Trimming removed 3 bases from V and 4 bases from J, with 12 bases in between. The CDR3 is made up of 14 amino acids. The germline CDR1 and CDR2 sequences are MDHEN and SYDVKM. The CDR3 here is CASSLLQGSTEAFF. Here the CDR3 DNA reads TGTGCCAGCAGTTTGTTACAGGGCAGCACTGAAGCTTTCTTT.

The table lists this clonotype with a few counts. The rearrangement links TRBV5-4 to TRBJ2-1, with TRBD1 matching over 9 bases. Trimming removed 1 base from V and 0 bases from J; junction bases left unmatched: 2. The CDR3 spans 16 residues. Germline values: CDR1 SGHNT, CDR2 YYREEE (reference sequence). Written as DNA, the CDR3 is TGTGCCAGCAGCTTGACAGGGGGCCACTCCTACAATGAGCAGTTCTTC. As protein: CASSLTGGHSYNEQFF.

This clonotype was seen many times. The chain links TRBV7-8 to TRBJ2-7; D unresolved. The CDR3 consists of 15 residues. CDR1 is SGHVS and CDR2 is FQNEAQ in the germline V gene. Trimming left V 5 bases short and J 3 bases short, with 17 bases between. CDR3 nucleotides: TGTGCCAGCAGCCGTTCATCAACGAGGAGCTACGAGCAGTACTTC. This translates into CASSRSSTRSYEQYF.

This clonotype occurred many times. The rearrangement uses TRBV7-2 and TRBJ2-2; either TRBD1 or TRBD2 may supply D (6 bases each). V was shortened by 6 bases and J by 0 bases, with 14 bases between the two germline ends. The CDR3 is made up of 16 amino acids. The germline V gene encodes CDR1 SGHTA and CDR2 FQGNSA. CDR3 sequence (DNA): TGTGCCAGCAGTCTTACGGGGGCGGCGAACACCGGGGAGCTGTTTTTT. Translating gives CASSLTGAANTGELFF.